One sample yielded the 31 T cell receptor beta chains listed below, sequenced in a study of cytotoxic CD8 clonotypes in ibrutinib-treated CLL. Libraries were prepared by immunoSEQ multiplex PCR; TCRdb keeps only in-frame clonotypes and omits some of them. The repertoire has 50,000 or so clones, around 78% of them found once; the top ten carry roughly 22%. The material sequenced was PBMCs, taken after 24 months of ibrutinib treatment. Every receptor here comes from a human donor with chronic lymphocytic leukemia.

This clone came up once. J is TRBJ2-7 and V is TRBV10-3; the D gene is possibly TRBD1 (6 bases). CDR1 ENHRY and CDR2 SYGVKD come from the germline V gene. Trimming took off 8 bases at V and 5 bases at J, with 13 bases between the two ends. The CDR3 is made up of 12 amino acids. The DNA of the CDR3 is TGTGCCATCGGGCTACAGGGCCACGAGCAGTACTTC. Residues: CAIGLQGHEQYF.

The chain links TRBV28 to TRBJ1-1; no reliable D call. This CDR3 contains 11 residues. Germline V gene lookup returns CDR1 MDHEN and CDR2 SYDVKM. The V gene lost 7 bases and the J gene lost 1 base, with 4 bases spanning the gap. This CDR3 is CASIQNTEAFF. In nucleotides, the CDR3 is TGTGCCAGCATTCAGAACACTGAAGCTTTCTTT.

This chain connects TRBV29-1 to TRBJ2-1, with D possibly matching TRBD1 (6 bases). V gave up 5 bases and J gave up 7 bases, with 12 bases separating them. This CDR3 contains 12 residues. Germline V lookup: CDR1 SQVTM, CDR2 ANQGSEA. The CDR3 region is CSVLRGTNEQFF. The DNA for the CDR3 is TGCAGCGTTTTGAGGGGGACGAATGAGCAGTTCTTC.

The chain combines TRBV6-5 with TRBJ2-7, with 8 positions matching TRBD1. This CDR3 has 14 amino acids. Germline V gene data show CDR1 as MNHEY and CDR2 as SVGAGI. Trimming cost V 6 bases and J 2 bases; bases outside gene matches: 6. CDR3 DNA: TGTGCCAGCAGAACCAGGGGGCCGGCCTACGAGCAGTACTTC. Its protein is CASRTRGPAYEQYF.

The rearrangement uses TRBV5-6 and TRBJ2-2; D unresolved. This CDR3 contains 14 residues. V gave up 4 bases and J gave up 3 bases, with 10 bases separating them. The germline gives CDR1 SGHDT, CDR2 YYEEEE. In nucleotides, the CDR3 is TGTGCCAGCAGCCCGCTACAGTACACCGGGGAGCTGTTTTTT. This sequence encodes CASSPLQYTGELFF.

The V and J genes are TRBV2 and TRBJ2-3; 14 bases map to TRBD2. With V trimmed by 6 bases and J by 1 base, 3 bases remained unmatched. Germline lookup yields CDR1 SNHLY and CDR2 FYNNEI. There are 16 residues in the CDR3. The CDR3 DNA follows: TGTGCCAGCAGACGGACTAGCGGGAGGCGCACAGATACGCAGTATTTT. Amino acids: CASRRTSGRRTDTQYF. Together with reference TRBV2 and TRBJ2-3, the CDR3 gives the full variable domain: EPEVTQTPSHQVTQMGQEVILRCVPISNHLYFYWYRQILGQKVEFLVSFYNNEISEKSEIFDDQFSVERPDGSNFTLKIRSTKLEDSAMYFCASRRTSGRRTDTQYFGPGTRLTVL.

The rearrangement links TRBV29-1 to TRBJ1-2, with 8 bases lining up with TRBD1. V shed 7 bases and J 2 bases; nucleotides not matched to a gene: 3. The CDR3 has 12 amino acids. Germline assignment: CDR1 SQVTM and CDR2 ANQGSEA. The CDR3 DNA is TGCAGCGCCCGGACAGGGAACTATGGCTACACCTTC. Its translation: CSARTGNYGYTF.

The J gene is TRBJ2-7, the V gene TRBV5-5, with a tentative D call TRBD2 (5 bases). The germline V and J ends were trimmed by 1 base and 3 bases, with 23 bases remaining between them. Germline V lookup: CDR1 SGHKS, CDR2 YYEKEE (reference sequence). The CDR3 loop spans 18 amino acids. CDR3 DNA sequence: TGTGCCAGCAGCTTGCGGGATGTGGCCCCCGGCAGTGGCTACGAGCAGTACTTC. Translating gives CASSLRDVAPGSGYEQYF.

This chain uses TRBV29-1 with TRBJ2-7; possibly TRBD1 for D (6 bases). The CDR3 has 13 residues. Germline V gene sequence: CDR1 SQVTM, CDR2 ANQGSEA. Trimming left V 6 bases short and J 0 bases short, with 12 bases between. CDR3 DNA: TGCAGCGTAGGACAGCATAGCTCCTACGAGCAGTACTTC. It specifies CSVGQHSSYEQYF.

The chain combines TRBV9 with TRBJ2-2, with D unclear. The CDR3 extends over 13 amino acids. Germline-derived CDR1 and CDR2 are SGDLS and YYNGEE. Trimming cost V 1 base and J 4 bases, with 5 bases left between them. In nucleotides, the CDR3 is TGTGCCAGCAGCGTACGGCCCACCGGGGAGCTGTTTTTT. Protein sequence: CASSVRPTGELFF.

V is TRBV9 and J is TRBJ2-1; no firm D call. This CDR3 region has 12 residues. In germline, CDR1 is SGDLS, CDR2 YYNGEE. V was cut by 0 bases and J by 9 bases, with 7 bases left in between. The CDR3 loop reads CASSVELGEQFF. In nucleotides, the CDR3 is TGTGCCAGCAGCGTAGAATTGGGTGAGCAGTTCTTC.

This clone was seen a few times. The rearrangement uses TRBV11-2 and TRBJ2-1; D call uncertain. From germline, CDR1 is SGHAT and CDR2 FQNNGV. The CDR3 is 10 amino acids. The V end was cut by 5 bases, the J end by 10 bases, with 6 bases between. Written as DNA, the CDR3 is TGTGCCAGCAGCGGGGTGGAGCAGTTCTTC. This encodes CASSGVEQFF.

CDR3 amino acids: CASSPTQNQPQHF. The CDR3, as DNA: TGTGCCAGCTCTCCTACTCAGAATCAGCCCCAGCATTTT. The V and J genes are TRBV18 and TRBJ1-5; no clear D gene. Germline-derived CDR1 and CDR2 are KGHSH and LQKENI. This CDR3 comprises 13 residues. Trimming removed 6 bases from V and 4 bases from J, with 10 bases in between.

The CDR3 region is CASILRLAGGTDTQYF. The CDR3 DNA follows: TGTGCCAGCATCCTCCGACTAGCGGGAGGGACAGATACGCAGTATTTT. The chain combines TRBV16 with TRBJ2-3; TRBD2 agrees at 14 bases. The CDR3 is 16 amino acids. Per germline, CDR1 KGHSY and CDR2 FQNENV. Trimming cost V 7 bases and J 3 bases; bases outside gene matches: 6.

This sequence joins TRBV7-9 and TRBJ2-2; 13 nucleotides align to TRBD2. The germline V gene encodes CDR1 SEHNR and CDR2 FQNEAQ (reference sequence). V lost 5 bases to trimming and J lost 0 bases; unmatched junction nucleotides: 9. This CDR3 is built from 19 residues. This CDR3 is CASSPYTSGRAANTGELFF. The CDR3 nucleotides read TGTGCCAGCAGCCCCTATACTAGCGGGAGGGCCGCGAACACCGGGGAGCTGTTTTTT.

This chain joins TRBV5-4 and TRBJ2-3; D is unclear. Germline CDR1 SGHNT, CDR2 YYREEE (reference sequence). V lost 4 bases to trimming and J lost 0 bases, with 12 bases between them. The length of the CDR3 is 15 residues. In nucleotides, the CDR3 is TGTGCCAGCAGCACCCTACAGTCTAGCACAGATACGCAGTATTTT. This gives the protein CASSTLQSSTDTQYF. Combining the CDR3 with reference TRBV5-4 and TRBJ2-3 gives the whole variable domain ETGVTQSPTHLIKTRGQQVTLRCSSQSGHNTVSWYQQALGQGPQFIFQYYREEENGRGNFPPRFSGLQFPNYSSELNVNALELDDSALYLCASSTLQSSTDTQYFGPGTRLTVL.

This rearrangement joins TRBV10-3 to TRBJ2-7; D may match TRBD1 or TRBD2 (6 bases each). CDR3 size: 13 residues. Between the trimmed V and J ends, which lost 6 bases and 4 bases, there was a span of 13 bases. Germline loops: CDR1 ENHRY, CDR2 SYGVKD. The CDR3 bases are TGTGCCATCAGAACCCCGGGGGCTTACGAGCAGTACTTC. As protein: CAIRTPGAYEQYF.

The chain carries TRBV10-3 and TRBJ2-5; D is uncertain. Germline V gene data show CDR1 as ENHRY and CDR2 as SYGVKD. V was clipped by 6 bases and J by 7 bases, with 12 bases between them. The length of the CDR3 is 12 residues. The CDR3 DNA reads TGTGCCATCAGCTCGGACGTGGGGACCCAGTACTTC. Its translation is CAISSDVGTQYF.

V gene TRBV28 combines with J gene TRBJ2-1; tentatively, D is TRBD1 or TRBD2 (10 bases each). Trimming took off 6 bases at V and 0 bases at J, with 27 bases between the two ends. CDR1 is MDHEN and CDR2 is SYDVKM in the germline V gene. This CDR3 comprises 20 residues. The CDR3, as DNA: TGTGCCAGCAGCGGGACAGGGGCACCTAGCGGGAGCGGCTCCTACAATGAGCAGTTCTTC. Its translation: CASSGTGAPSGSGSYNEQFF.

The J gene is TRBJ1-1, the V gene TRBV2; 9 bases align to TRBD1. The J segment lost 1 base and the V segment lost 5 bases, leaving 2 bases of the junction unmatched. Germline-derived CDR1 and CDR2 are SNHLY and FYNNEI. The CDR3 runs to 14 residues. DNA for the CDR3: TGTGCCAGCAGTAACAGGGGGCCGAACACTGAAGCTTTCTTT. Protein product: CASSNRGPNTEAFF.

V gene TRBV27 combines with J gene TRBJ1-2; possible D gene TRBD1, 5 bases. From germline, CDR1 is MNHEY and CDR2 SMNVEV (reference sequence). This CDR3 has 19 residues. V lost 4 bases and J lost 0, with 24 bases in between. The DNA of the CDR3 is TGTGCCAGCAGTTCACGTAACAACCCCCCGGGACGGACTAACTATGGCTACACCTTC. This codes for CASSSRNNPPGRTNYGYTF.

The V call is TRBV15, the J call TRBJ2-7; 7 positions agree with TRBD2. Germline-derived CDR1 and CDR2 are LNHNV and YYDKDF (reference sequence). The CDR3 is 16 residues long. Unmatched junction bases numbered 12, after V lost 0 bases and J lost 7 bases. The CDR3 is CATSREKTGGSWEQYF. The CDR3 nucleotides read TGTGCCACCAGCAGAGAGAAGACGGGAGGATCTTGGGAGCAGTACTTC.

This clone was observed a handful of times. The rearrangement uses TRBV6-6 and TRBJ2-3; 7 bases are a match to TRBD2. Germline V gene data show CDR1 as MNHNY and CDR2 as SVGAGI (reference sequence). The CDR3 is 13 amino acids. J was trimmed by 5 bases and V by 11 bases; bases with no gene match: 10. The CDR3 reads CAGSGLSGDTQYF. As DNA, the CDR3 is TGTGCCGGCTCGGGACTATCAGGAGATACGCAGTATTTT.

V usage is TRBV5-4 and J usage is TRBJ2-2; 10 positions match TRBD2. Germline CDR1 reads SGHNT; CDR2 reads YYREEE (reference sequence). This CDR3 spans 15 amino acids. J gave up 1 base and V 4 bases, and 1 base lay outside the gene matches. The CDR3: CASSRLAGNTGELFF. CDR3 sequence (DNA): TGTGCCAGCAGCCGACTAGCGGGGAACACCGGGGAGCTGTTTTTT.

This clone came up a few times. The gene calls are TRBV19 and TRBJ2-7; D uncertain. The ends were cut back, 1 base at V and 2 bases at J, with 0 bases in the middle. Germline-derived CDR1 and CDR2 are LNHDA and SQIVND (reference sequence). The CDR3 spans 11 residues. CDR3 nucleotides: TGTGCCAGTAGTATAGCCTACGAGCAGTACTTC. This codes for CASSIAYEQYF.

CDR3 in amino acids: CASSPGGPETQYF. CDR3 sequence (DNA): TGTGCCAGTAGCCCGGGAGGTCCAGAGACCCAGTACTTC. V gene TRBV19 combines with J gene TRBJ2-5, with 7 bases that match TRBD2. The V and J ends lost 6 bases and 4 bases, in that order; junction bases with no gene match: 5. The CDR3 consists of 13 residues. Germline CDR1 and CDR2: LNHDA and SQIVND (reference sequence).

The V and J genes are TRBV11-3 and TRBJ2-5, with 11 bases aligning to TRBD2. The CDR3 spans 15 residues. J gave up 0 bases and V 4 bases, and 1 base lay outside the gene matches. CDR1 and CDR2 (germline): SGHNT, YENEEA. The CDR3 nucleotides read TGTGCCAGCAGCTCGGGACTAGCGGACCAAGAGACCCAGTACTTC. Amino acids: CASSSGLADQETQYF.

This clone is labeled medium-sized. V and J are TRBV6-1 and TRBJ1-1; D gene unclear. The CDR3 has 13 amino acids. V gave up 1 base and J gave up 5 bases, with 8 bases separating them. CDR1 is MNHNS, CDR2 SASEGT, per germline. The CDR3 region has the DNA TGTGCCAGCAGTGAAGGACCGTGGACTGAAGCTTTCTTT. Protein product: CASSEGPWTEAFF.

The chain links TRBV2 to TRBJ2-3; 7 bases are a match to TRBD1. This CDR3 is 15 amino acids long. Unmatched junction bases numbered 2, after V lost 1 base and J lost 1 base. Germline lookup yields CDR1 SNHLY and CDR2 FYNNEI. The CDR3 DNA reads TGTGCCAGCAGTGAAGGGGACAGAGGCACAGATACGCAGTATTTT. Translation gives CASSEGDRGTDTQYF.

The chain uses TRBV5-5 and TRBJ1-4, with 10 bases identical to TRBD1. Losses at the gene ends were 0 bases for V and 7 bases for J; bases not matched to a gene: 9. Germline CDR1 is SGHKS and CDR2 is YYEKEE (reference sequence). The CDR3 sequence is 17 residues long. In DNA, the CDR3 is TGTGCCAGCAGCTTGGTGACGGGACAGGGGCTTGGTGAAAAACTGTTTTTT. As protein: CASSLVTGQGLGEKLFF. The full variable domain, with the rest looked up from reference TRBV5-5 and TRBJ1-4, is DAGVTQSPTHLIKTRGQQVTLRCSPISGHKSVSWYQQVLGQGPQFIFQYYEKEERGRGNFPDRFSARQFPNYSSELNVNALLLGDSALYLCASSLVTGQGLGEKLFFGSGTQLSVL.

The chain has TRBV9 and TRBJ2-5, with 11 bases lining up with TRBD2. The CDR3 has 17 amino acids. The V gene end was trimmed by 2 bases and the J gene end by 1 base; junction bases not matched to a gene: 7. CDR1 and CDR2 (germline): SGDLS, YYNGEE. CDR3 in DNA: TGTGCCAGCAGCGTGGCCCCTGGGACTAGCGGCCAAGAGACCCAGTACTTC. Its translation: CASSVAPGTSGQETQYF.